These 8 T cell receptor beta chains share one sample of origin, sequenced in a study of blood T cell repertoires in COVID-19 (dated by TCRdb to the early 2020s). Libraries were prepared through the immunoSEQ multiplex PCR assay. TCRdb holds this immuneACCESS table with in-frame rearrangements only. Some clones are missing; in checked studies, unresolved V genes explain under half, and the rest has no known cause. Present in this sample are 35,000 to 50,000 clones, roughly four fifths of which were seen just once. The ten top clones hold roughly 45% of the sample. Material for sequencing was peripheral blood. The receptors stem from a woman of 80 years or more with acute or convalescent COVID-19.

The gene calls are TRBV5-1 and TRBJ2-3; TRBD2 aligns across 12 bases. The trim removed 0 bases at V and 7 bases at J, leaving 6 bases unmatched. The germline V gene encodes CDR1 SGHRS and CDR2 YFSETQ. The CDR3 covers 16 residues. CDR3 sequence reads: CASSLVPSGGANTQYF. As DNA, the CDR3 is TGCGCCAGCAGCTTGGTCCCTAGCGGGGGGGCCAATACGCAGTATTTT.

This clone came up a few times. The chain joins TRBV19 to TRBJ1-2; 8 positions agree with TRBD1. The CDR3 consists of 15 residues. Trimming removed 5 bases from V and 8 bases from J; junction bases left unmatched: 13. The germline CDR1 and CDR2 sequences are LNHDA and SQIVND (reference sequence). The CDR3 sequence is CASSGRTGSLKGYTF. In DNA form, the CDR3 reads TGTGCCAGTAGTGGCCGGACAGGGAGTTTAAAGGGCTACACCTTC. Variable domain in full (rest from reference TRBV19 and TRBJ1-2): DGGITQSPKYLFRKEGQNVTLSCEQNLNHDAMYWYRQDPGQGLRLIYYSQIVNDFQKGDIAEGYSVSREKKESFPLTVTSAQKNPTAFYLCASSGRTGSLKGYTFGSGTRLTVV.

V usage is TRBV7-2 and J usage is TRBJ2-1; 11 bases match TRBD2. V lost 1 base and J lost 12; bases outside the gene matches: 5. The CDR3 covers 14 residues. Germline V gives CDR1 SGHTA, CDR2 FQGNSA. CDR3 residues: CASSLGLAGTPQFF. In DNA, the CDR3 is TGTGCCAGCAGCTTAGGACTAGCGGGGACGCCGCAGTTCTTC.

J is TRBJ1-3 and V is TRBV5-1; D is ambiguous. V lost 0 bases to trimming and J lost 0 bases, with 7 bases between them. Looked up from germline, CDR1 is SGHRS and CDR2 is YFSETQ. CDR3 size: 15 residues. The CDR3 nucleotides are TGCGCCAGCAGCTTGGACCCTAGCTCTGGAAACACCATATATTTT. Translating gives CASSLDPSSGNTIYF.

This clone was observed once. The V gene is TRBV19, the J gene TRBJ2-2; 14 bases align to TRBD2. This CDR3 spans 16 amino acids. V shed 4 bases, J shed 4 bases, and the junction held 2 bases outside the gene matches. Germline lookup yields CDR1 LNHDA and CDR2 SQIVND (reference sequence). The CDR3 DNA is TGTGCCAGTAGTAGGACTAGCGGGGGGATCACCGGGGAGCTGTTTTTT. Translating it yields CASSRTSGGITGELFF.

By share of the sample, this clone is medium-sized. V is TRBV2 and J is TRBJ2-5; D is perhaps TRBD2 (5 bases). Germline V gene sequence: CDR1 SNHLY, CDR2 FYNNEI. The V end lost 7 bases, the J end lost 0 bases, and 6 bases lay between the germline ends. The CDR3 totals 12 residues. The CDR3 region is CASKRDQETQYF. The CDR3 DNA sequence: TGTGCCAGCAAGAGGGACCAAGAGACCCAGTACTTC.

This rearrangement joins TRBV3-1 (or the pseudogene TRBV3-2) to TRBJ1-5; 11 bases align to TRBD1. The CDR3 runs to 16 residues. After removal of 4 bases from V and 2 bases from J, the junction contained 4 bases not matched to a gene. Per the germline V gene, CDR1 is LGHDT and CDR2 is YNNKEL (reference sequence). The CDR3 loop reads CASSLGTGGGNQPQHF. The CDR3 DNA reads TGTGCCAGCAGCCTGGGGACAGGGGGAGGCAATCAGCCCCAGCATTTT.

The chain combines TRBV18 with TRBJ2-1, with a weak D call TRBD2 (7 bases). V lost 4 bases and J lost 5, with 15 bases in between. Germline CDR1 reads KGHSH; CDR2 reads LQKENI. The CDR3 is 15 amino acids. CDR3 sequence (DNA): TGTGCCAGCTCACTGGTCGGGGGGCTAAACAATGAGCAGTTCTTC. It specifies CASSLVGGLNNEQFF.